The 13 T cell receptor beta chains given below trace back to one sample, sequenced in a study of blood T cells in healthy people across ages. Using a J-beta primer mix together with a sample-barcoded 5' primer, a second PCR was run for about 6 to 11 cycles. In TCRdb, the 5' RACE reads were re-called with MiXCR into one record per CDR3 protein. The sample lists hundreds of thousands of distinct CDR3 sequences, around 21% occurring once. Sequenced input: blood. These receptors came from a man between 70 and 80 years old in good health.

The V gene is TRBV15, the J gene TRBJ1-1; maybe TRBD1 (6 bases). From germline, CDR1 is LNHNV and CDR2 YYDKDF (reference sequence). V lost 0 bases and J 4 bases, leaving 12 bases between the germline ends. The CDR3 sequence is 15 residues long. Here the CDR3 reads CATSRDPKGGTEAFF. The CDR3 DNA follows: TGTGCCACCAGCAGAGACCCCAAGGGGGGCACTGAAGCTTTCTTT.

The V call is TRBV7-3, the J call TRBJ2-5; possible D gene TRBD2, 6 bases. The CDR3 extends over 16 amino acids. Germline lookup yields CDR1 SGHTA and CDR2 FQGTGA. Trimming removed 6 bases from V and 1 base from J, with 18 bases in between. CDR3 sequence: CASREERGDFQETQYF. The CDR3 DNA reads as TGTGCCAGCAGAGAGGAACGCGGGGATTTCCAAGAGACCCAGTACTTC. Variable domain in full (rest from reference TRBV7-3 and TRBJ2-5): GAGVSQTPSNKVTEKGKYVELRCDPISGHTALYWYRQSLGQGPEFLIYFQGTGAADDSGLPNDRFFAVRPEGSVSTLKIQRTERGDSAVYLCASREERGDFQETQYFGPGTRLLVL.

This clonotype was recorded at least ten times. V and J are TRBV9 and TRBJ2-1; 10 nucleotides line up with TRBD2. CDR3 size: 15 residues. CDR1 and CDR2 from the germline V gene are SGDLS and YYNGEE. J lost 8 bases, V lost 3 bases, and 8 bases had no gene match. The CDR3 bases are TGTGCCAGCAGCGAGAGGCTAGCGGGAGTCTATGAGCAGTTCTTC. Translating gives CASSERLAGVYEQFF.

This clonotype has just a few counts. The CDR3: CASSSLTGVNYEQYF. The CDR3 bases are TGTGCCAGCAGCTCCCTGACAGGGGTTAACTACGAGCAGTACTTC. The rearrangement joins TRBV7-2 to TRBJ2-7, with TRBD1 matching over 8 bases. With 4 bases clipped from V and 3 bases from J, the junction kept 8 bases outside the gene matches. This CDR3 comprises 15 residues. Germline loops: CDR1 SGHTA, CDR2 FQGNSA.

This clonotype showed up just a few times. The chain carries TRBV20-1 and TRBJ2-7; 7 bases are a match to TRBD1. The junction had 5 bases not matched to a gene; V was cut back by 0 bases and J by 0 bases. From germline, CDR1 is DFQATT and CDR2 SNEGSKA (reference sequence). The length of the CDR3 is 15 residues. CDR3: CSARDMGQSSYEQYF. CDR3 in DNA: TGCAGTGCTAGAGATATGGGACAGTCCTCCTACGAGCAGTACTTC.

This clonotype turned up a few times. The V and J genes are TRBV27 and TRBJ1-5, with no clear D. CDR1 is MNHEY and CDR2 is SMNVEV in the germline V gene (reference sequence). Trimming removed 3 bases from V and 5 bases from J, with 11 bases in between. The CDR3 spans 14 residues. CDR3 residues: CASSFYGGHQPQHF. For the CDR3, the DNA is TGTGCCAGCAGTTTTTACGGAGGACATCAGCCCCAGCATTTT.

V and J are TRBV9 and TRBJ2-2; no reliable D call. The V gene lost 0 bases and the J gene lost 4 bases, with 16 bases spanning the gap. In germline, CDR1 is SGDLS, CDR2 YYNGEE. The CDR3 contains 17 residues. CDR3 sequence: CASSVDLVGPGTGELFF. In DNA form, the CDR3 reads TGTGCCAGCAGCGTAGATTTGGTAGGGCCGGGCACCGGGGAGCTGTTTTTT.

V gene TRBV20-1 combines with J gene TRBJ1-1; no clear D. Germline loops: CDR1 DFQATT, CDR2 SNEGSKA (reference sequence). There are 14 residues in the CDR3. The V end was cut by 6 bases, the J end by 0 bases, with 14 bases between. CDR3 in DNA: TGCAGTGCCCCCCTGCCCCCGATGAACACTGAAGCTTTCTTT. Residues: CSAPLPPMNTEAFF.

This clonotype was seen a few times. The rearrangement uses TRBV29-1 and TRBJ2-1; D perhaps matches TRBD1 (6 bases). Trimming removed 5 bases at V and 5 bases at J, with 16 bases between. CDR1 and CDR2 from the germline V gene are SQVTM and ANQGSEA. The CDR3 runs to 14 residues. CDR3 region: CSVRWGHSNNEQFF. CDR3 in DNA: TGCAGCGTTCGGTGGGGACACTCTAACAATGAGCAGTTCTTC.

This clonotype was seen a few times. Mismatch with germline at one junction end may stem from a read error. The chain uses TRBV3-1 and TRBJ1-4; D is uncertain. Germline lookup yields CDR1 LGHDT and CDR2 YNNKEL (reference sequence). The CDR3 is made up of 12 amino acids. The CDR3 protein is CAGSQRNEKLFF. CDR3 coding DNA: TGTGCCGGCAGCCAACGTAATGAAAAACTGTTTTTT.

This clonotype turned up a few times. The gene calls are TRBV5-1 and TRBJ2-2; tentative D call: TRBD2 (6 bases). V dropped 4 bases and J dropped 3 bases, with 16 bases sitting between them. From germline, CDR1 is SGHRS and CDR2 YFSETQ. The CDR3 covers 16 residues. The CDR3 nucleotides read TGCGCCAGCAGCCCCCCTTCCCCGGGGGACACCGGGGAGCTGTTTTTT. Residues: CASSPPSPGDTGELFF.

Here the CDR3 DNA reads TGCGCCAGCAGCTTGGAAGGGACAGGGAAGGAAAAACTGTTTTTT. Encoded protein: CASSLEGTGKEKLFF. The genes are TRBV5-1 and TRBJ1-4; 9 bases fit TRBD1. Germline V gene lookup returns CDR1 SGHRS and CDR2 YFSETQ. V gave up 0 bases and J gave up 8 bases; unmatched junction bases: 5. The CDR3 covers 15 residues.

The table lists this clonotype with a few counts. The chain carries TRBV4-1 and TRBJ2-7, with D perhaps TRBD2 (6 bases). The germline gives CDR1 MGHRA, CDR2 YSYEKL. CDR3 size: 13 residues. V lost 0 bases to trimming and J lost 5 bases, with 8 bases between them. The CDR3: CASSQERGDEQYF. CDR3 DNA sequence: TGCGCCAGCAGCCAAGAACGCGGGGACGAGCAGTACTTC.